This TCR beta chain was obtained from a study of cytomegalovirus exposure and HLA in healthy donors. The germline CDR1 and CDR2 sequences are LNHDA and SQIVND (reference sequence). The V and J ends lost 0 bases and 4 bases respectively, with 4 bases between them. CDR3 length: 13 amino acids. 60 Vbeta and 13 Jbeta primers were used in PCR. Sequenced by immunoSEQ multiplex PCR; TCRdb stores in-frame clones only, minus some. The data include roughly 40,000 clones; the top ten clones carry more than 3%. The rearrangement uses TRBV19 and TRBJ2-1, with D uncertain. The sequencing input was PBMCs. This clonotype was sampled from a male donor in good health and CMV-seronegative. The CDR3 DNA sequence: TGTGCCAGTAGTATAGACGTTTACAATGAGCAGTTCTTC. This codes for CASSIDVYNEQFF.